The T cell receptor beta chain described here comes from a study of beta chain features in type 1 diabetes. Study-wide background: No age, gender or cell yield differences were seen between patients and healthy donors. Points from the study as a whole: Patients with type 1 diabetes carried fewer insertions and had more deletions at their VDJ junctions. Researchers report that Type 1 diabetes patients had moderately but significantly shorter TCRB CDR3s across all four CD4+ subsets.

Germline V lookup: CDR1 SNHLY, CDR2 FYNNEI. The CDR3 extends over 14 amino acids. Concerning this clone itself: What it recognizes is unknown. One end of the junction varies from germline; a read error may be responsible.

Sorting with CD45RO/CCR7/CD25/CD127/CD95/CD27 yielded naive, central memory, regulatory and stem-like memory CD4+ cells. Sequencing targeted expressed TCRB transcripts, as all isolated RNA had been reverse transcribed. This table comes from immunoSEQ multiplex PCR, and its TCRdb copy is limited to in-frame clones, with some not included. This repertoire shows 600,000 to 700,000 clones, roughly an eighth found once; its top ten account for approximately 0.022%. This receptor was obtained from a man aged 18-30 years with type 1 diabetes. The chain carries TRBV2 and TRBJ2-2; D unclear. The sequenced sample was naive CD4+ T cells from blood. The CDR3 sequence: CASRELPDTGELFF. The CDR3 DNA reads TGTGCCAGCCGTGAGCTCCCGGACACCGGGGAGCTGTTTTTT.